The clone carrying this T cell receptor (beta chain) showed up many times. The source of the sample is a study of identical twins. CDR1 is SQVTM, CDR2 ANQGSEA, per germline. Deletions cut 4 bases from V and 2 bases from J, with 12 bases between. The CDR3 is 14 amino acids. TCRdb independently ran MiXCR on the 5' RACE reads; one entry per CDR3 protein. This table holds roughly 700,000 distinct CDR3 sequences, approximately 9% found once. The data also belong to a second study, concerning yellow fever vaccine responses in identical twins.

The gene calls are TRBV29-1 and TRBJ2-1; maybe TRBD2 (6 bases). The specimen sequenced was PBMCs. The TCR comes from a woman aged 18-29 years in good health. The CDR3 sequence is CSVVPGDAYNEQFF. The CDR3 nucleotides are TGCAGCGTTGTCCCGGGAGACGCCTACAATGAGCAGTTCTTC.